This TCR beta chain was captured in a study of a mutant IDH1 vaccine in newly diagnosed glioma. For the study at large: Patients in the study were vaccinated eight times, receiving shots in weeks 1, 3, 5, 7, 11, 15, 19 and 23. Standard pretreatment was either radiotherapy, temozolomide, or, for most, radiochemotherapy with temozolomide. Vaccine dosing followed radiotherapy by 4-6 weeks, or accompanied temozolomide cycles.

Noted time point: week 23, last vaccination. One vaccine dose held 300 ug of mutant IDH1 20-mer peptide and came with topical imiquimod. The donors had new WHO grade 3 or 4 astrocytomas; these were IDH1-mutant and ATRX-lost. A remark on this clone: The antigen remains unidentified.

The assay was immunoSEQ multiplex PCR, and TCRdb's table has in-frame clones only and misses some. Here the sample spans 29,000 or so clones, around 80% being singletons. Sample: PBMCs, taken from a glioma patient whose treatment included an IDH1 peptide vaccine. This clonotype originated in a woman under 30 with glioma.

The CDR3 region has the DNA TGTGCCAGCAGCCAAGATTACCTGAATCCTGAAGCTTTCTTT. As protein: CASSQDYLNPEAFF. The J gene is TRBJ1-1, the V gene TRBV4-2, with D unclear. The CDR3 consists of 14 residues. Trimming removed 0 bases from V and 6 bases from J, with 11 bases in between. The V gene's germline CDR1 is LGHNA and CDR2 YNFKEQ.